This T cell receptor beta chain was sequenced for a study of pediatric ulcerative colitis. During colonoscopy, one to two rectal pinch biopsies were collected. Measured with immunoSEQ multiplex PCR; TCRdb has only the in-frame clones, and not every one. The table has more than 10,000 clones, approximately 77% seen once. From germline, CDR1 is SGHNT and CDR2 YYREEE (reference sequence). The ends were cut back, 0 bases at V and 1 base at J, with 5 bases in the middle. The CDR3 runs 14 residues. This chain connects TRBV5-4 to TRBJ1-3; no definite D call. The receptor was derived from a boy younger than 18 who was a control in a study of pediatric ulcerative colitis. Source material: gut tissue. CDR3 loop: CASSLDYSGNTIYF. DNA of the CDR3: TGTGCCAGCAGCTTGGACTATTCTGGAAACACCATATATTTT.